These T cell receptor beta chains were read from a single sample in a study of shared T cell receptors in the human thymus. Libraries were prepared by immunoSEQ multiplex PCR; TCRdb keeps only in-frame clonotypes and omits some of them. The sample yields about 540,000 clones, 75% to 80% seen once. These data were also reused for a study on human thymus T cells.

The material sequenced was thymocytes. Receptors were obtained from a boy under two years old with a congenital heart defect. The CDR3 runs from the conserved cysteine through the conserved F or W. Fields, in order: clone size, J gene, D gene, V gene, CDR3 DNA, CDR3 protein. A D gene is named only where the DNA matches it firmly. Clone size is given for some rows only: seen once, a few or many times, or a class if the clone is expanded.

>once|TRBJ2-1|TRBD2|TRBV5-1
TGCGCCAGCAGCTCCCCTCCGGGACTAGCGGGAGACCCCCTCTACGGGGATGAGCAGTTCTTC
CASSSPPGLAGDPLYGDEQFF
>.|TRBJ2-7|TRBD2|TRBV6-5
TGTGCCAGCACCCCACGTTGGCGGGGGTACCACGAGCAGTACTTC
CASTPRWRGYHEQYF
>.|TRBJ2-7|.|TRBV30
TGTGCCTGGGGCTCAGGGCTCTACGAGCAGTACTTC
CAWGSGLYEQYF
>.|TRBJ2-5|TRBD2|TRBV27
TGTGCCAGCAGAAAACCGGGAGGCGATAAACTCAACCAAGAGACCCAGTACTTC
CASRKPGGDKLNQETQYF
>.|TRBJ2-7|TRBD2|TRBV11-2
TGTGCCAGCAGCTCGAGAGGACTAGCGGGAGTAGGGTACGAGCAGTACTTC
CASSSRGLAGVGYEQYF
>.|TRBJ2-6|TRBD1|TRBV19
TGTGCCAGTAGTGCGGGACAGGGGTGCCCTGGGGCCAACGTCCTGACTTTC
CASSAGQGCPGANVLTF
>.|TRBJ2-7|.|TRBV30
TGTGCCTGGAGTCACCTAGCCTACGAGCAGTACTTC
CAWSHLAYEQYF
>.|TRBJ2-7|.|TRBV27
TGTGCCAGCAGTCCCGAACACAGGGAAAGCTCCTACGAGCAGTACTTC
CASSPEHRESSYEQYF
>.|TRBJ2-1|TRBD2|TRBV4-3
TGCGCCAGCAGCCAAGACGGGACTAGCGGGCACAATGAGCAGTTCTTC
CASSQDGTSGHNEQFF
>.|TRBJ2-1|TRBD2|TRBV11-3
TGTGCCAGCAGCTTCCTTAAGCGGGAGCTTCAGAATGAGCAGTTCTTC
CASSFLKRELQNEQFF
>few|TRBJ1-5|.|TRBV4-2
TGTGCCAGCAGCCAAGATAAGAGGGCGCGGGGCAATCAGCCCCAGCATTTT
CASSQDKRARGNQPQHF
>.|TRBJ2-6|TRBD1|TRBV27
TGTGCCAGCAGTCCCGGACAGGAATGTTCTGGGGCCAACGTCCTGACTTTC
CASSPGQECSGANVLTF
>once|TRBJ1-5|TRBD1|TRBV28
TGTGCCAGCGGCACCGGGACAGGGGTTAGCAATCAGCCCCAGCATTTT
CASGTGTGVSNQPQHF
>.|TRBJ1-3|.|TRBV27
TGTGCCAGCAGTTTATCCGGGGGGCTAATTTGTTGCGGAAACACCATATATTTT
CASSLSGGLICCGNTIYF
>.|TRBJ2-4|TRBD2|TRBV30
TGTGCCTGGAGGGAGGGACTAGCGGGAGATCGAGGGGGAGCCAAAAACATTCAGTACTTC
CAWREGLAGDRGGAKNIQYF
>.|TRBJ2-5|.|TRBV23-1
TGCGCCAGCAGTCAATCATCCCGCTTCGGGACCCAGTACTTC
CASSQSSRFGTQYF
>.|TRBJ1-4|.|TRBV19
TGTGCCAGTAGCTCCCAGAGGGAACTGTTTTTT
CASSSQRELFF
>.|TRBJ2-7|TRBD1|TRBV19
TGTGCCAGTAGTATAAGGGACAGGGGGAGCTCCTACGAGCAGTACTTC
CASSIRDRGSSYEQYF